The 14 T cell receptor beta chains below all came from one sample that was sequenced in a study of CD8 T cells in Susac syndrome. Reverse transcription of about 0.45 to 1 ug RNA was carried out with random hexamers. TCRdb recomputed calls from the immunoSEQ multiplex PCR reads with MiXCR, one row per CDR3 protein. The sample lists 150,000 to 200,000 distinct CDR3 sequences; about 93% were seen once. Sequenced sample: CD4+ T cells from PBMCs. These receptors were obtained from a human donor in good health.

V and J are TRBV14 and TRBJ2-1; D is unresolved. The V gene's germline CDR1 is SGHDN and CDR2 FVKESK. The CDR3 loop spans 14 amino acids. V lost 2 bases and J lost 0, with 5 bases in between. The CDR3 loop is CASSQRLSYNEQFF. The CDR3 region has the DNA TGTGCCAGCAGCCAACGGCTCTCCTACAATGAGCAGTTCTTC.

The CDR3 DNA reads TGTGCCAGCAGCCAAGATCGGGGGACTCATCGGGGCTACACCTTC. Amino acids: CASSQDRGTHRGYTF. The chain has TRBV14 and TRBJ1-2; perhaps TRBD1 as D (5 bases). Germline CDR1 reads SGHDN; CDR2 reads FVKESK. This CDR3 contains 15 residues. The V end lost 0 bases, the J end lost 8 bases, and 16 bases lay between the germline ends.

V and J are TRBV15 and TRBJ2-3, with 10 positions matching TRBD1. The V gene end was trimmed by 2 bases and the J gene end by 8 bases; junction bases not matched to a gene: 10. The CDR3 is made up of 16 amino acids. In germline, CDR1 is LNHNV, CDR2 YYDKDF (reference sequence). CDR3 nucleotide sequence: TGTGCCACCAGCAGAACCCGGGACAGGGGTGAGGGTACGCAGTATTTT. Translating gives CATSRTRDRGEGTQYF.

V gene TRBV5-4 combines with J gene TRBJ1-2; D is uncertain. The CDR3 loop spans 16 amino acids. The germline CDR1 and CDR2 sequences are SGHNT and YYREEE (reference sequence). V gave up 0 bases and J gave up 2 bases, with 14 bases separating them. The CDR3, as DNA: TGTGCCAGCAGCTTGGACTCCGGCAGGCTAAACTATGGCTACACCTTC. It encodes CASSLDSGRLNYGYTF.

This sequence joins TRBV3-1 and TRBJ1-4, with D possibly matching TRBD1 (5 bases). Germline-derived CDR1 and CDR2 are LGHDT and YNNKEL (reference sequence). V lost 4 bases, J lost 8 bases, and 17 bases lay in between. The CDR3 extends over 15 amino acids. The CDR3 DNA reads as TGTGCCAGCAGCCCCCCCGGTGGGGGGTCCGAAAAACTGTTTTTT. Its translation: CASSPPGGGSEKLFF.

This chain links TRBV29-1 with TRBJ2-1, with 8 nucleotides matching TRBD2. The V gene end was trimmed by 5 bases and the J gene end by 9 bases; junction bases not matched to a gene: 9. The CDR3 length is 13 residues. Germline CDR1 SQVTM, CDR2 ANQGSEA. For the CDR3, the DNA is TGCAGCGTTCGCTGGGACGGGGGGGGTGAGCAGTTCTTC. It is translated as CSVRWDGGGEQFF.

This rearrangement joins TRBV20-1 to TRBJ2-3; D might be TRBD1 (6 bases). Germline V gene data show CDR1 as DFQATT and CDR2 as SNEGSKA (reference sequence). The CDR3 sequence is 13 residues long. V was shortened by 7 bases and J by 4 bases, with 15 bases between the two germline ends. CDR3 residues: CSVNVQGSDTQYF. The CDR3 bases are TGCAGTGTCAACGTGCAGGGGTCAGATACGCAGTATTTT.

V and J are TRBV23-1 and TRBJ1-6, with 9 bases identical to TRBD1. TRBV23-1 has ORF status, its function being uncertain. The CDR3 extends over 16 amino acids. Trimming took 4 bases from V and 6 from J; bases not matched to a gene: 7. As DNA, the CDR3 is TGCGCCAGCAGTCGGCCGGGGACAGGGCCTAATTCACCCCTCCACTTT. This sequence encodes CASSRPGTGPNSPLHF.

V gene TRBV30 combines with J gene TRBJ2-3; D is unclear. Germline CDR1 reads GTSNPN; CDR2 reads SVGIG (reference sequence). The V and J ends lost 3 bases and 5 bases respectively, with 9 bases between them. The CDR3 totals 12 residues. The CDR3 loop reads CAWRGAEDTQYF. The CDR3 region has the DNA TGTGCCTGGAGGGGCGCGGAAGATACGCAGTATTTT.

The V gene is TRBV20-1, the J gene TRBJ1-6; maybe TRBD1 (5 bases). V lost 0 bases to trimming and J lost 10 bases, with 13 bases between them. This CDR3 is built from 14 residues. Germline loops: CDR1 DFQATT, CDR2 SNEGSKA (reference sequence). CDR3 nucleotides: TGCAGTGCTAGAGATCATAGGGACGTATCACCCCTCCACTTT. Translation: CSARDHRDVSPLHF.

The sample holds a few counts of this clonotype. The gene calls are TRBV20-1 and TRBJ2-7; no clear D. Germline loops: CDR1 DFQATT, CDR2 SNEGSKA (reference sequence). The CDR3 has 13 amino acids. The V gene lost 1 base and the J gene lost 0 bases, with 7 bases spanning the gap. CDR3 protein: CSARGQSSYEQYF. The DNA for the CDR3 is TGCAGTGCTAGAGGGCAGAGCTCCTACGAGCAGTACTTC.

This chain links TRBV20-1 with TRBJ2-5, with 7 positions matching TRBD2. Germline-derived CDR1 and CDR2 are DFQATT and SNEGSKA (reference sequence). V lost 6 bases to trimming and J lost 3 bases; unmatched junction nucleotides: 4. This CDR3 is built from 12 residues. The DNA of the CDR3 is TGCAGTGCCCCTGGGGGGGAAGAGACCCAGTACTTC. Translated: CSAPGGEETQYF.

In its sample, this clonotype was seen a few times. The chain links TRBV29-1 to TRBJ1-4, with 8 bases lining up with TRBD1. Germline V gives CDR1 SQVTM, CDR2 ANQGSEA. The CDR3 loop spans 13 amino acids. Losses at the gene ends were 6 bases for V and 6 bases for J; bases not matched to a gene: 6. The CDR3 protein is CSVTDRADEKLFF. CDR3 in DNA: TGCAGCGTGACGGACAGGGCGGATGAAAAACTGTTTTTT.

This clonotype has just one count. The chain links TRBV6-2 or TRBV6-3 to TRBJ1-5; D might be TRBD1 (5 bases). Trimming shortened V by 6 bases and J by 0 bases, and 6 bases separated the two germline ends. The CDR3 contains 13 residues. CDR1 is MNHEY and CDR2 is SVGEGT in the germline V gene. The CDR3 here is CASRGPSNQPQHF. The CDR3 nucleotides read TGTGCCAGCAGGGGGCCTAGCAATCAGCCCCAGCATTTT.